This T cell receptor beta chain was sequenced in a study of cytotoxic CD8 clonotypes in ibrutinib-treated CLL. General study points: Timing of sampling differed between sustained-remission and progressing patients. Public clonotypes showed up rarely, and on treatment they shrank or held steady. Clonality increased at ibrutinib response, then returned toward baseline at progression.

Note on this clone: Its antigen remains unidentified.

There are 13 residues in the CDR3. The V end lost 0 bases, the J end lost 4 bases, and 6 bases lay between the germline ends. The germline gives CDR1 SGDLS, CDR2 YYNGEE. Library input was about 1.8 micrograms of DNA from cryopreserved PBMCs. Libraries were prepared by immunoSEQ multiplex PCR; TCRdb keeps only in-frame clonotypes and omits some of them. The sample lists some 28,000 clones, approximately 57% occurring once. This specimen was PBMCs, taken before ibrutinib treatment. The chain has TRBV9 and TRBJ2-3; no firm D call. This TCR derives from a human donor with chronic lymphocytic leukemia. As DNA, the CDR3 is TGTGCCAGCAGCGTAGGCAGTGCAGATACGCAGTATTTT. Its translation is CASSVGSADTQYF.